This T cell receptor beta chain was observed in a study of OX40 agonist ivuxolimab in advanced cancers. At the level of the study: Previous treatment with anti-PD-1, anti-PD-L1 or anti-CTLA-4 therapy was allowed; 40% had received some. In three patients, partial responses were observed, one with hepatocellular carcinoma and two with cutaneous melanoma. The study, taken as a whole, reports: Clones of CD4+ and CD8+ blood T cells grew by week 6 at doses of 0.1 to 3.0 mg/kg.

Germline V gene sequence: CDR1 SGHRS, CDR2 YFSETQ. The V and J ends lost 4 bases and 1 base, in that order; junction bases with no gene match: 5. This CDR3 spans 15 amino acids. Profiling relied on immunoSEQ multiplex PCR, and the TCRdb table lists in-frame clones only, not all of them. The data contain around 80,000 clones, around nine tenths of them singletons. Points on this clone: The target antigen is unknown.

This TCR was recovered from an adult with an advanced solid tumor such as melanoma, head and neck, liver or kidney cancer. The sample consisted of CD4+ or CD8+ T cells sorted from blood, taken in a trial of the OX40 agonist ivuxolimab. V gene TRBV5-1 combines with J gene TRBJ1-5; 7 bases are a match to TRBD1. CDR3 loop: CASSQTGLSNQPQHF. In nucleotides, the CDR3 is TGCGCCAGCAGCCAGACAGGGTTGAGCAATCAGCCCCAGCATTTT.